The 8 T cell receptor beta chains below all came from one sample that was sequenced in a study of T cells in Graves' hyperthyroidism and ophthalmopathy. The investigators amplified TCR beta CDR3 regions from RNA transcripts. An initial round of RT-PCR targeting the TCR CDR3 relied on the HTBI primer set. TCRdb recomputed calls from the multiplex PCR reads with MiXCR, one row per CDR3 protein. Of roughly 570,000 distinct CDR3 sequences listed, approximately 15% are singletons. Input material: blood. These receptors came from a woman between 25 and 40 years old with Graves' hyperthyroidism.

The gene calls are TRBV27 and TRBJ2-7; 8 bases line up with TRBD2. The CDR3 is made up of 13 amino acids. V was pared by 7 bases and J by 5 bases, with 7 bases of the junction left unmatched. Germline CDR1 and CDR2: MNHEY and SMNVEV (reference sequence). The CDR3 loop reads CASIGREGDEQYF. CDR3 in DNA: TGTGCCAGCATCGGGAGGGAAGGCGACGAGCAGTACTTC.

This rearrangement joins TRBV9 to TRBJ1-1; D call uncertain. The ends were cut back, 3 bases at V and 1 base at J, with 7 bases in the middle. This CDR3 has 13 amino acids. Germline-derived CDR1 and CDR2 are SGDLS and YYNGEE. The CDR3 DNA is TGTGCCAGCAGCGCCGTAGAGAACACTGAAGCTTTCTTT. This encodes CASSAVENTEAFF.

This clonotype was counted between two and nine times. This sequence joins TRBV11-1 and TRBJ1-5, with D possibly TRBD1 on 5 matching bases. The germline CDR1 and CDR2 sequences are SGHAT and FQDESV (reference sequence). There are 13 residues in the CDR3. V lost 2 bases and J 6 bases, leaving 8 bases between the germline ends. CDR3 DNA sequence: TGTGCCAGCAGCTTAAACGGGGGTCAGCCCCAGCATTTT. Its protein product is CASSLNGGQPQHF.

In this sample, this clonotype turned up many times. The chain couples TRBV11-2 to TRBJ2-1, with D unresolved. V dropped 1 base and J dropped 3 bases, with 10 bases sitting between them. CDR3 length equals 15 residues. Germline CDR1 reads SGHAT; CDR2 reads FQNNGV. Here the CDR3 reads CASSLGRSNYNEQFF. CDR3 DNA: TGTGCCAGCAGCTTAGGACGGAGTAACTACAATGAGCAGTTCTTC.

The sample holds many counts of this clonotype. The chain combines TRBV11-2 with TRBJ2-1; D ambiguous. Trimming removed 5 bases at V and 9 bases at J, with 11 bases between. The CDR3 contains 12 residues. From germline, CDR1 is SGHAT and CDR2 FQNNGV. The CDR3 reads CASSPRRGEQFF. The CDR3 DNA reads as TGTGCCAGCAGCCCAAGGCGAGGTGAGCAGTTCTTC.

On this clonotype itself: A read error may be the cause here, since a much bigger clone is one base away. The chain carries TRBV18 and TRBJ2-5; possibly TRBD1 or TRBD2 for D (5 bases each). The germline V gene has CDR1 KGHSH and CDR2 LQKENI. With 0 bases removed from V and 4 bases from J, the gap between germline ends came to 15 bases. There are 16 residues in the CDR3. CDR3 residues: CASSPPSSGPRETQYF. Written as DNA, the CDR3 is TGTGCCAGCTCACCACCTTCATCGGGGCCGCGAGAGACCCAGTACTTC. The full variable domain, with the rest looked up from reference TRBV18 and TRBJ2-5, is NAGVMQNPRHLVRRRGQEARLRCSPMKGHSHVYWYRQLPEEGLKFMVYLQKENIIDESGMPKERFSAEFPKEGPSILRIQQVVRGDSAAYFCASSPPSSGPRETQYFGPGTRLLVL.

This clonotype came up a few times. At one of its ends the junction is not consistent with the germline gene, which may arise from a read error. This chain links TRBV16 with TRBJ1-1, with TRBD1 identical over 7 bases. Looked up from germline, CDR1 is KGHSY and CDR2 is FQNENV. The CDR3 has 15 amino acids. This CDR3 reads CASSQADRAHTGAFF. CDR3 DNA sequence: TGTGCCAGCAGCCAAGCCGACAGGGCCCACACTGGAGCTTTCTTT.

On this clonotype: A much larger clone differs by one base, so this may be a read error. The rearrangement uses TRBV29-1 and TRBJ2-3; D is unclear. Germline CDR1 SQVTM, CDR2 ANQGSEA. Trimming removed 0 bases at V and 0 bases at J, with 16 bases between. The CDR3 loop spans 17 amino acids. In DNA form, the CDR3 reads TGCAGCGTTGAAGATCAGATTAGCAGGACCAGCACAGATACGCAGTATTTT. This encodes CSVEDQISRTSTDTQYF.